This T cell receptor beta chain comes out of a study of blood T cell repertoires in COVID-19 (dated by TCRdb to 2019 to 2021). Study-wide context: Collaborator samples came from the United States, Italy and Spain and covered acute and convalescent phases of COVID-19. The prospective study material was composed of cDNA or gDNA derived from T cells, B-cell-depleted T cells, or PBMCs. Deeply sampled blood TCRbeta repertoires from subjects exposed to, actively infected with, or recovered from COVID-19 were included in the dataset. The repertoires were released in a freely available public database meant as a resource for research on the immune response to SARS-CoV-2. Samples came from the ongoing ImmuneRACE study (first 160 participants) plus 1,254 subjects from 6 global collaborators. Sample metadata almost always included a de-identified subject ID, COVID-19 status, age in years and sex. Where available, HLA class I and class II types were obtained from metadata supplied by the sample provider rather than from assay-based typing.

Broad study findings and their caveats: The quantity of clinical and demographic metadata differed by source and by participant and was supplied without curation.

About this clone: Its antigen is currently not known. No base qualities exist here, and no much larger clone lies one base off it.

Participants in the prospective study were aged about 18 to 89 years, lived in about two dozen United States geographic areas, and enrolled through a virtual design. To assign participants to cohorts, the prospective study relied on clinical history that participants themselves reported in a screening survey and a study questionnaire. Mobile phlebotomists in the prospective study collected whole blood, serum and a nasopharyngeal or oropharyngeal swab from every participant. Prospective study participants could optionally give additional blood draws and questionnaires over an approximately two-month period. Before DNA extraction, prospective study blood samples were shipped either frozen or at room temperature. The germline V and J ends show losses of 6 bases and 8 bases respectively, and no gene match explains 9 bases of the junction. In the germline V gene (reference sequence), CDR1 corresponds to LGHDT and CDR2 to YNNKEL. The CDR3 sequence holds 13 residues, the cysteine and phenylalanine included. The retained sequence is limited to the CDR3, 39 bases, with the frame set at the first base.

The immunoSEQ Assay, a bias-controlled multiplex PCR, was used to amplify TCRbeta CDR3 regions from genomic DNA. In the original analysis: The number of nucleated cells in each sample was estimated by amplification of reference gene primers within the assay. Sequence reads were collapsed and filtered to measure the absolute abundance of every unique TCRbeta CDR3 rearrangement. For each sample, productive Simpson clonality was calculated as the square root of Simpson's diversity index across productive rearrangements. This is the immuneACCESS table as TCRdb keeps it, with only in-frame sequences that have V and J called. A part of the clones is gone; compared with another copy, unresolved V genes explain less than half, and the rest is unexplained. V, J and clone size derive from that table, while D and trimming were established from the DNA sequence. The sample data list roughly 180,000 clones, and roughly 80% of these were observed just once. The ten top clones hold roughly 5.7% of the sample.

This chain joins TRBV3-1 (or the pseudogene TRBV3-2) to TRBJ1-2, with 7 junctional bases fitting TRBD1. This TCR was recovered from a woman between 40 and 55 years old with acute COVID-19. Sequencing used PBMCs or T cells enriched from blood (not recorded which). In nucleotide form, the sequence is TGTGCCAGCAGTCGTACAGGGGCGGGAGGCTACACCTTC. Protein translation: CASSRTGAGGYTF.